This TCR beta chain appears in the sequencing data of a study of beta chain features in type 1 diabetes. Turning to the study itself: In age, gender and cell yields, patients were similar to healthy donors.

Investigators reverse transcribed all isolated RNA, so they sequenced expressed TCRB transcripts. TCRdb's copy holds only in-frame clones and misses some; the assay was immunoSEQ multiplex PCR. The sample records around 100,000 clones, approximately 30% being singletons. Findings of the study overall: A PCR bias possibly favoring shorter templates would apply equally to patients and controls. Whether HLA type influences TCRB rearrangement remained unresolved here. Type 1 diabetes patients had TCRB CDR3s that were shorter (moderately but significantly so) in all four CD4+ subsets.

The CDR3 loop spans 14 amino acids. Germline CDR1 MDHEN, CDR2 SYDVKM. Trimming cost V 8 bases and J 3 bases, with 13 bases left between them. This clone was counted once. Its antigen is still unknown. The TCR was taken from a woman aged 18-35 years with type 1 diabetes. Sequenced material: central memory CD4+ T cells from blood. The rearrangement joins TRBV28 to TRBJ1-4, with D possibly being TRBD1 (5 bases). CDR3 amino acids: CASRSGRANEKLFF. CDR3 nucleotide sequence: TGTGCCAGCCGATCGGGCAGGGCTAATGAAAAACTGTTTTTT. The full variable domain, completed using reference TRBV28 and TRBJ1-4, is DVKVTQSSRYLVKRTGEKVFLECVQDMDHENMFWYRQDPGLGLRLIYFSYDVKMKEKGDIPEGYSVSREKKERFSLILESASTNQTSMYLCASRSGRANEKLFFGSGTQLSVL.